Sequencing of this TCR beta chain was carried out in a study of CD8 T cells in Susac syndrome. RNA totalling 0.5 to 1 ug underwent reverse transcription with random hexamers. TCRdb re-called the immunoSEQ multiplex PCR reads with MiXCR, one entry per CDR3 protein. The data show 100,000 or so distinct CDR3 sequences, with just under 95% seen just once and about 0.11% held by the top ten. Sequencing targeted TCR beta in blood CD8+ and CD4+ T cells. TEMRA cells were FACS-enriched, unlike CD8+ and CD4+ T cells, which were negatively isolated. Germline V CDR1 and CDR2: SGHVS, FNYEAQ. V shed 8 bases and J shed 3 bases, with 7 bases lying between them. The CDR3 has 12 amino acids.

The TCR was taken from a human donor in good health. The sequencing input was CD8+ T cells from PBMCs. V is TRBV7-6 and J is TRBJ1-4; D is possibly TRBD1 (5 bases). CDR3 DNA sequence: TGTGCCAGCGGGGGTTCTAATGAAAAACTGTTTTTT. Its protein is CASGGSNEKLFF.